This T cell receptor beta chain was sequenced for a study of cytomegalovirus exposure and HLA in healthy donors. Study observations and caveats: In a later analysis, the majority of CMV-associated beta chains seemingly showed HLA restriction. The study had only CMV serostatus as immune exposure information. A later analysis associated around 17,000 TCR beta sequences with HLA alleles at a 0.05 false discovery rate. The study recorded over 150 TCR beta chains that were cytomegalovirus-associated.

The length of the CDR3 is 14 residues. The germline gives CDR1 SGHRS, CDR2 YFSETQ. The ends were cut back, 4 bases at V and 2 bases at J, with 13 bases in the middle. In the PCR, 60 Vbeta and 13 Jbeta primers were used. Measured with immunoSEQ multiplex PCR; TCRdb has only the in-frame clones, and not every one. The sample contains roughly 170,000 clones, roughly 85% of which appear only once. A word on this clone: Its specificity is not known.

The chain links TRBV5-1 to TRBJ2-7; TRBD1 might be the D (6 bases). Source material: PBMCs. The sequence was obtained from a male donor in good health and CMV-seronegative. DNA of the CDR3: TGCGCCAGCAGCAAGGGTGGGGGCGCCTACGAGCAGTACTTC. Encoded protein: CASSKGGGAYEQYF.